The 32 T cell receptor beta chains below come from one sample, sequenced in a study of shared clonotypes between healthy human individuals. Clones were read by immunoSEQ multiplex PCR, and TCRdb kept only the in-frame ones, dropping some. The repertoire consists of about 1,500,000 clones, with over 95% occurring once and the leading ten covering approximately 1.1%. The sequenced sample was naive CD4+ T cells sorted from blood. Subset of the sample: CD45RA+ positively selected. Receptors originate from a man aged 30 to 39 in good health.

A note on this clone: This sample includes further DNA sequences coding for the same CDR3. The V gene is TRBV11-2, the J gene TRBJ2-3; D not certain. Germline CDR1 and CDR2: SGHAT and FQNNGV. V was shortened by 1 base and J by 2 bases, with 4 bases between the two germline ends. The CDR3 sequence is 13 residues long. Written as DNA, the CDR3 is TGTGCCAGCAGCTTAGCCCTCACAGATACGCAGTATTTT. It yields the protein CASSLALTDTQYF.

Only one count was recorded for this clone. The rearrangement links TRBV14 to TRBJ2-1; D remains unclear. This CDR3 is built from 17 residues. Per germline, CDR1 SGHDN and CDR2 FVKESK. Trimming pared 0 bases from V and 6 bases from J, leaving 18 bases between. As DNA, the CDR3 is TGTGCCAGCAGCCAAGATTGGGTCTCCCGATCCCCCAATGAGCAGTTCTTC. Its protein product is CASSQDWVSRSPNEQFF.

The rearrangement uses TRBV6-1 and TRBJ2-1; no firm D call. Germline V gene sequence: CDR1 MNHNS, CDR2 SASEGT. V lost 0 bases to trimming and J lost 6 bases, with 6 bases between them. The CDR3 consists of 13 residues. CDR3 in DNA: TGTGCCAGCAGTGAAGCCCAGCCCAATGAGCAGTTCTTC. Translation: CASSEAQPNEQFF.

The chain recombines TRBV28 with TRBJ1-2; D call uncertain. The germline gives CDR1 MDHEN, CDR2 SYDVKM. The CDR3 runs to 14 residues. Deletions cut 2 bases from V and 4 bases from J, with 11 bases between. CDR3 bases: TGTGCCAGCAGTTTAACCCCCCCTGTCTATGGCTACACCTTC. Its protein product is CASSLTPPVYGYTF.

This sequence joins TRBV5-1 and TRBJ1-1, with D perhaps TRBD1 (6 bases). Deletions cut 0 bases from V and 1 base from J, with 10 bases between. The length of the CDR3 is 15 residues. Germline CDR1 is SGHRS and CDR2 is YFSETQ. This CDR3 reads CASSLDTGANTEAFF. DNA for the CDR3: TGCGCCAGCAGCTTGGATACGGGGGCGAACACTGAAGCTTTCTTT.

The chain has TRBV9 and TRBJ2-3; no definite D call. V lost 4 bases, J lost 2 bases, and 11 bases lay in between. The germline V gene has CDR1 SGDLS and CDR2 YYNGEE. The CDR3 loop spans 14 amino acids. CDR3 in amino acids: CASSPLAITDTQYF. The CDR3, as DNA: TGTGCCAGCAGCCCCTTAGCCATCACAGATACGCAGTATTTT. Full variable domain (rest looked up from reference TRBV9 and TRBJ2-3): DSGVTQTPKHLITATGQRVTLRCSPRSGDLSVYWYQQSLDQGLQFLIQYYNGEERAKGNILERFSAQQFPDLHSELNLSSLELGDSALYFCASSPLAITDTQYFGPGTRLTVL.

About this clone itself: Other DNA sequences in this specimen translate into the identical CDR3. The chain joins TRBV18 to TRBJ2-1, with 7 bases fitting TRBD2. V gave up 1 base and J gave up 5 bases; unmatched junction bases: 2. The germline CDR1 and CDR2 sequences are KGHSH and LQKENI. CDR3 length: 14 amino acids. CDR3 region: CASSPRAGDNEQFF. The DNA for the CDR3 is TGTGCCAGCTCACCACGTGCGGGAGACAATGAGCAGTTCTTC. The full variable domain, rest sourced from reference TRBV18 and TRBJ2-1, is NAGVMQNPRHLVRRRGQEARLRCSPMKGHSHVYWYRQLPEEGLKFMVYLQKENIIDESGMPKERFSAEFPKEGPSILRIQQVVRGDSAAYFCASSPRAGDNEQFFGPGTRLTVL.

This clone was counted a few times. The chain uses TRBV5-1 and TRBJ1-5; no clear D. Germline loops: CDR1 SGHRS, CDR2 YFSETQ. This CDR3 comprises 13 residues. V dropped 2 bases and J dropped 6 bases, with 9 bases sitting between them. CDR3: CASSLFTGQPQHF. DNA of the CDR3: TGCGCCAGCAGCTTATTTACGGGTCAGCCCCAGCATTTT. The full variable domain, rest sourced from reference TRBV5-1 and TRBJ1-5, is KAGVTQTPRYLIKTRGQQVTLSCSPISGHRSVSWYQQTPGQGLQFLFEYFSETQRNKGNFPGRFSGRQFSNSRSEMNVSTLELGDSALYLCASSLFTGQPQHFGDGTRLSIL.

The chain recombines TRBV5-4 with TRBJ1-2; D is uncertain. The CDR3 is 15 amino acids. Per germline, CDR1 SGHNT and CDR2 YYREEE (reference sequence). V shed 4 bases and J shed 0 bases, with 13 bases lying between them. The CDR3 DNA follows: TGTGCCAGCAGCACCGAGGCTAGAGCTAACTATGGCTACACCTTC. Translating gives CASSTEARANYGYTF.

This clone was picked up one time. The chain uses TRBV5-3 and TRBJ1-2, with 8 bases aligning to TRBD1. TRBV5-3 is placed among ORFs of uncertain function. The ends lost 4 bases at V and 7 bases at J; junction bases unmatched: 12. The length of the CDR3 is 15 residues. CDR3 bases: TGTGCCAGAAGCCCCATTATGACAGGGGTTGGTGGCTACACCTTC. Protein: CARSPIMTGVGGYTF.

This chain connects TRBV7-3 to TRBJ2-2, with no clear D. V was cut by 6 bases and J by 7 bases, with 6 bases left in between. Per the germline V gene, CDR1 is SGHTA and CDR2 is FQGTGA. CDR3 length equals 11 residues. The CDR3 spells CASSYGGELFF. CDR3 bases: TGTGCCAGCAGTTACGGCGGGGAGCTGTTTTTT.

A note on this clone: Other nucleotide sequences from this sample produce the same CDR3. DNA for the CDR3: TGTGCCAGCAGCTTAGGTGCAGATACGCAGTATTTT. Translation: CASSLGADTQYF. The V and J genes are TRBV7-6 and TRBJ2-3; no clear D gene. Germline V gene data show CDR1 as SGHVS and CDR2 as FNYEAQ. V lost 1 base to trimming and J lost 4 bases, with 3 bases between them. The CDR3 length is 12 residues.

The chain recombines TRBV19 with TRBJ1-5; D possibly corresponds to TRBD1 (5 bases). This CDR3 spans 13 amino acids. V was cut by 6 bases and J by 5 bases, with 11 bases left in between. CDR1 is LNHDA and CDR2 is SQIVND in the germline V gene (reference sequence). In DNA, the CDR3 is TGTGCCAGTAGGCAGGGCACGGATCAGCCCCAGCATTTT. As protein: CASRQGTDQPQHF.

The CDR3 loop is CASSTRRHSYEQYF. CDR3 DNA sequence: TGTGCCAGCAGTACCCGGAGGCACTCCTACGAGCAGTACTTC. The chain joins TRBV28 to TRBJ2-7, with D perhaps TRBD2 (5 bases). The germline CDR1 and CDR2 sequences are MDHEN and SYDVKM. Trimming pared 5 bases from V and 0 bases from J, leaving 11 bases between. This CDR3 has 14 residues.

The chain combines TRBV28 with TRBJ1-5; the D is unclear. The CDR3 is 12 residues long. Germline assignment: CDR1 MDHEN and CDR2 SYDVKM. V lost 3 bases to trimming and J lost 8 bases, with 8 bases between them. The CDR3 coding sequence is TGTGCCAGCAGTTTTGACACGGAGCCCCAGCATTTT. This sequence encodes CASSFDTEPQHF.

The rearrangement uses TRBV9 and TRBJ2-2; 14 nucleotides agree with TRBD2. The CDR3 length is 18 residues. The ends lost 6 bases at V and 0 bases at J; junction bases unmatched: 7. Looked up from germline, CDR1 is SGDLS and CDR2 is YYNGEE. CDR3 in DNA: TGTGCCAGCACCAGGGGACTAGCGGGAGTACCGAACACCGGGGAGCTGTTTTTT. Amino acid sequence: CASTRGLAGVPNTGELFF.

The chain uses TRBV5-1 and TRBJ1-1; tentative D call: TRBD1 (5 bases). Germline V gene lookup returns CDR1 SGHRS and CDR2 YFSETQ. The CDR3 is 14 amino acids. V was trimmed by 4 bases and J by 4 bases, leaving 14 bases between them. The CDR3, as DNA: TGCGCCAGCAGCCCCCAGGGTGGGGGCACTGAAGCTTTCTTT. It encodes CASSPQGGGTEAFF.

This clone occurred once. The chain links TRBV5-8 to TRBJ2-7; 14 bases line up with TRBD2. CDR3 length: 15 amino acids. V dropped 2 bases and J dropped 4; count of bases not matched to a gene: 2. The germline gives CDR1 SGHTS, CDR2 YDEGEE. CDR3: CASSFRTSGRYEQYF. As DNA, the CDR3 is TGTGCCAGCAGCTTCAGGACTAGCGGGAGGTACGAGCAGTACTTC.

The J gene is TRBJ2-1, the V gene TRBV10-3; the match to TRBD2 covers 8 bases. The CDR3 has 12 residues. Germline lookup yields CDR1 ENHRY and CDR2 SYGVKD. V lost 4 bases, J lost 8 bases, and 1 base stayed unmatched. The CDR3 sequence is CAISGSGDEQFF. The CDR3 bases are TGTGCCATCAGTGGTAGCGGGGATGAGCAGTTCTTC.

The J gene is TRBJ2-7, the V gene TRBV15, with 10 bases lining up with TRBD2. The germline V gene has CDR1 LNHNV and CDR2 YYDKDF (reference sequence). CDR3 length: 18 amino acids. With V trimmed by 0 bases and J by 0 bases, 8 bases remained unmatched. The CDR3 reads CATSRDGAGGPYSYEQYF. In DNA, the CDR3 is TGTGCCACCAGCAGAGACGGAGCGGGAGGGCCCTACTCCTACGAGCAGTACTTC.

This clone was observed a single time. The chain's CDR3 is CASSRGQGGTGELFF. Written as DNA, the CDR3 is TGCGCCAGCAGCCGGGGACAGGGTGGTACCGGGGAGCTGTTTTTT. The chain couples TRBV4-1 to TRBJ2-2; TRBD1 aligns across 9 bases. With 4 bases clipped from V and 5 bases from J, the junction kept 5 bases outside the gene matches. In germline, CDR1 is MGHRA, CDR2 YSYEKL. The CDR3 is 15 amino acids.

This clone was seen a single time. The chain carries TRBV4-3 and TRBJ1-5; D perhaps matches TRBD1 (5 bases). Looked up from germline, CDR1 is LGHNA and CDR2 is YSLEER. This CDR3 spans 14 amino acids. Trimming removed 4 bases from V and 6 bases from J, with 13 bases in between. The CDR3 region is CASSPSGGGQPQHF. Here the CDR3 DNA reads TGCGCCAGCAGCCCCTCGGGGGGGGGTCAGCCCCAGCATTTT.

The chain has TRBV7-9 and TRBJ2-1; 9 nucleotides match TRBD2. After removal of 5 bases from V and 2 bases from J, the junction contained 13 bases not matched to a gene. Germline V lookup: CDR1 SEHNR, CDR2 FQNEAQ (reference sequence). The CDR3 is 18 residues long. CDR3 nucleotide sequence: TGTGCCAGCAGCCTTCCCCCCCAGCGGGAGGTGACCTACAATGAGCAGTTCTTC. Translating it yields CASSLPPQREVTYNEQFF. The full variable domain, rest sourced from reference TRBV7-9 and TRBJ2-1, is DTGVSQNPRHKITKRGQNVTFRCDPISEHNRLYWYRQTLGQGPEFLTYFQNEAQLEKSRLLSDRFSAERPKGSFSTLEIQRTEQGDSAMYLCASSLPPQREVTYNEQFFGPGTRLTVL.

This chain connects TRBV5-4 to TRBJ1-5; no clear D. The CDR3 has 12 residues. The V end lost 4 bases, the J end lost 4 bases, and 6 bases lay between the germline ends. Germline V lookup: CDR1 SGHNT, CDR2 YYREEE (reference sequence). The CDR3 DNA sequence: TGTGCCAGCAGCCAAGGTAATCAGCCCCAGCATTTT. Protein sequence: CASSQGNQPQHF.

The chain joins TRBV7-2 to TRBJ2-5; TRBD1 or TRBD2 may be the D gene (5 bases each). CDR1 and CDR2 from the germline V gene are SGHTA and FQGNSA. The CDR3 is made up of 13 amino acids. The V gene lost 1 base and the J gene lost 5 bases, with 8 bases spanning the gap. The CDR3 loop reads CASSLVWGETQYF. The CDR3 DNA follows: TGTGCCAGCAGCTTAGTCTGGGGGGAGACCCAGTACTTC.

The V call is TRBV7-9, the J call TRBJ2-5, with 12 bases matching TRBD2. This CDR3 comprises 16 residues. Germline V gene lookup returns CDR1 SEHNR and CDR2 FQNEAQ (reference sequence). The J segment lost 5 bases and the V segment lost 5 bases, leaving 9 bases of the junction unmatched. The chain's CDR3 is CASSRRLAGARETQYF. CDR3 DNA sequence: TGTGCCAGCAGCCGCCGACTAGCGGGAGCTAGGGAGACCCAGTACTTC.

The V and J genes are TRBV27 and TRBJ2-3, with TRBD2 identical over 15 bases. From germline, CDR1 is MNHEY and CDR2 SMNVEV (reference sequence). This CDR3 has 18 amino acids. The V gene end was trimmed by 7 bases and the J gene end by 5 bases; junction bases not matched to a gene: 13. As DNA, the CDR3 is TGTGCCAGCAAAATAGGACTAGCGGGAGGGCCGAATGAAGATACGCAGTATTTT. It encodes CASKIGLAGGPNEDTQYF.

This clone came up once. This chain links TRBV5-1 with TRBJ2-7; D is possibly TRBD1 (6 bases). The germline V and J ends were trimmed by 3 bases and 4 bases, with 14 bases remaining between them. CDR3 size: 14 residues. Germline CDR1 is SGHRS and CDR2 is YFSETQ. The CDR3 loop reads CASSSGEVGYEQYF. The CDR3 bases are TGCGCCAGCAGCTCAGGGGAAGTGGGGTACGAGCAGTACTTC.

V usage is TRBV11-2 and J usage is TRBJ2-7, with TRBD1 as a possible D gene (5 bases). The germline CDR1 and CDR2 sequences are SGHAT and FQNNGV. V lost 3 bases, J lost 6 bases, and 15 bases lay in between. The CDR3 is 14 amino acids. The CDR3 loop is CASSFADSLSEQYF. The DNA for the CDR3 is TGTGCCAGCAGCTTCGCTGACAGCCTCAGCGAGCAGTACTTC.

The chain uses TRBV7-2 and TRBJ2-6; the D gene is possibly TRBD1 (5 bases). The CDR3 sequence is 16 residues long. Germline assignment: CDR1 SGHTA and CDR2 FQGNSA. V was trimmed by 5 bases and J by 1 base, leaving 12 bases between them. The CDR3 sequence: CASSAKAGSGANVLTF. The CDR3 region has the DNA TGTGCCAGCAGCGCCAAAGCAGGGTCTGGGGCCAACGTCCTGACTTTC. The full variable domain, with the rest looked up from reference TRBV7-2 and TRBJ2-6, is GAGVSQSPSNKVTEKGKDVELRCDPISGHTALYWYRQSLGQGLEFLIYFQGNSAPDKSGLPSDRFSAERTGGSVSTLTIQRTQQEDSAVYLCASSAKAGSGANVLTFGAGSRLTVL.

This chain uses TRBV2 with TRBJ2-6; 12 nucleotides line up with TRBD1. There are 17 residues in the CDR3. Germline V gene lookup returns CDR1 SNHLY and CDR2 FYNNEI. J lost 3 bases, V lost 6 bases, and 6 bases had no gene match. The CDR3 is CASRGGDRGLGANVLTF. The CDR3 DNA reads as TGTGCCAGCAGAGGAGGGGACAGGGGGCTTGGGGCCAACGTCCTGACTTTC.

Comment on this clone: Germline is not matched at one junction end, which may reflect a read error. V usage is TRBV15 and J usage is TRBJ2-7, with D tentatively TRBD1 or TRBD2 (5 bases each). Germline CDR1 LNHNV, CDR2 YYDKDF (reference sequence). The CDR3 has 13 residues. As DNA, the CDR3 is TGTGCCACCAGCAGAGATTGGGACGGGCTACGCAGCTGG. The encoded protein is CATSRDWDGLRSW.